Described below is a single TCR beta chain sequence and its context. Use of 60 Vbeta and 13 Jbeta primers characterized the PCR. The repertoire was sequenced with immunoSEQ multiplex PCR; TCRdb's copy has only in-frame clones and lacks some. The data show 100,000 to 150,000 clones, 83% seen once. This CDR3 contains 14 residues. V shed 5 bases, J shed 7 bases, and the junction held 10 bases outside the gene matches. Germline loops: CDR1 SEHNR, CDR2 FQNEAQ (reference sequence). The data are from a study of cytomegalovirus exposure and HLA in healthy donors. The specimen sequenced was PBMCs. V gene TRBV7-9 combines with J gene TRBJ1-1; 7 positions agree with TRBD1. The source is a woman between 40 and 55 years old in good health and CMV-seropositive. CDR3 region: CASSARQGQIEAFF. CDR3 DNA: TGTGCCAGCAGCGCTAGACAGGGACAGATTGAAGCTTTCTTT.